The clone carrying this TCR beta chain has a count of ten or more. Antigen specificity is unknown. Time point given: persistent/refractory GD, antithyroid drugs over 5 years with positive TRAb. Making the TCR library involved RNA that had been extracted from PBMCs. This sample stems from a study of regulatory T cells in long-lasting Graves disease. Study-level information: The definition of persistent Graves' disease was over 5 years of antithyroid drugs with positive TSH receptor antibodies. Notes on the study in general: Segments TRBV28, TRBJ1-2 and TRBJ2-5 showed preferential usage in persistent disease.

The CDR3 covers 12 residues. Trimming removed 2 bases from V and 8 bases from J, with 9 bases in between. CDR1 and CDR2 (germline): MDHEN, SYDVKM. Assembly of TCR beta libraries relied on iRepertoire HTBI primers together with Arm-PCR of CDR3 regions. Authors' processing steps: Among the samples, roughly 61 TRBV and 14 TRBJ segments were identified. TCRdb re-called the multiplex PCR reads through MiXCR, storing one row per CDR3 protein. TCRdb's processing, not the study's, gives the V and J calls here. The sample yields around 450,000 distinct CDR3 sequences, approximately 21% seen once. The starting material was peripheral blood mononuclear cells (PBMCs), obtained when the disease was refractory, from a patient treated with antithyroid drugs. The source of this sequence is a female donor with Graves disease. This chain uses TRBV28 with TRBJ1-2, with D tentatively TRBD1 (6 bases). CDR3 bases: TGTGCCAGCAGTTTAGGGACATGGGGCTACACCTTC. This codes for CASSLGTWGYTF.